One and the same sample provided the 10 T cell receptor beta chains below, sequenced in a study of neoadjuvant nivolumab and ipilimumab in lung cancer. Produced via immunoSEQ multiplex PCR; TCRdb's table is partial and in-frame only. The table lists fewer than 30,000 clones, around four fifths of them singletons, with approximately 8.4% in the top ten. This specimen was tumor tissue, taken after neoadjuvant nivolumab, alone or with ipilimumab, at or shortly before surgery. These receptor sequences come from an adult with non-small cell lung cancer.

The V call is TRBV30, the J call TRBJ1-5; 9 nucleotides align to TRBD1. V dropped 0 bases and J dropped 4; count of bases not matched to a gene: 7. This CDR3 is 16 amino acids long. Germline V lookup: CDR1 GTSNPN, CDR2 SVGIG (reference sequence). DNA of the CDR3: TGTGCCTGGAGTGTACTTGGGACAGGGAGGAATCAGCCCCAGCATTTT. Translation gives CAWSVLGTGRNQPQHF.

Judged by abundance, this clone is medium-sized. V and J are TRBV18 and TRBJ1-2, with D perhaps TRBD1 (6 bases). The CDR3 covers 14 residues. The V gene lost 4 bases and the J gene lost 4 bases, with 13 bases spanning the gap. Germline V gives CDR1 KGHSH, CDR2 LQKENI. The CDR3 nucleotides read TGTGCCAGCTCACAACCGGGACACCTCTATGGCTACACCTTC. This encodes CASSQPGHLYGYTF.

The genes are TRBV6-5 and TRBJ2-7, with a tentative D call TRBD2 (7 bases). Germline V lookup: CDR1 MNHEY, CDR2 SVGAGI. This CDR3 spans 13 amino acids. Between the trimmed V and J ends, which lost 11 bases and 1 base, there was a span of 15 bases. The CDR3 DNA sequence: TGTGCCGCGCAAAGGGGGGGATCCTACGAGCAGTACTTC. As protein: CAAQRGGSYEQYF.

J is TRBJ2-2 and V is TRBV19; 9 bases line up with TRBD1. Germline CDR1 is LNHDA and CDR2 is SQIVND (reference sequence). The CDR3 is 16 amino acids. Trimming cost V 5 bases and J 8 bases; bases outside gene matches: 12. CDR3 sequence reads: CASSPLQGARFGELFF. In DNA, the CDR3 is TGTGCCAGTAGTCCCTTACAGGGGGCGCGTTTTGGGGAGCTGTTTTTT.

The chain is built from TRBV27 and TRBJ2-7; 7 bases are shared with TRBD2. CDR1 is MNHEY and CDR2 is SMNVEV in the germline V gene (reference sequence). The CDR3 loop spans 15 amino acids. The V segment lost 8 bases and the J segment 3 bases; nucleotides outside the gene matches: 13. CDR3 residues: CASRHLQGGSYEQYF. The CDR3 nucleotides are TGTGCCAGCCGCCACCTTCAGGGAGGGAGCTACGAGCAGTACTTC.

The V call is TRBV5-1, the J call TRBJ2-7; 14 bases agree with TRBD2. The junction had 8 bases not matched to a gene; V was cut back by 3 bases and J by 3 bases. From germline, CDR1 is SGHRS and CDR2 YFSETQ. The length of the CDR3 is 17 residues. CDR3 DNA sequence: TGCGCCAGCAGCTCGACTAGCGGGAGGGGAGGGTACTACGAGCAGTACTTC. Protein product: CASSSTSGRGGYYEQYF.

The rearrangement joins TRBV5-1 to TRBJ2-3; no definite D call. CDR3 size: 14 residues. V was pared by 0 bases and J by 5 bases, with 10 bases between. Germline V gene sequence: CDR1 SGHRS, CDR2 YFSETQ. The CDR3 here is CASSLAGDLDTQYF. The CDR3 DNA reads TGCGCCAGCAGCTTGGCTGGGGATTTAGATACGCAGTATTTT.

For this clone: Additional DNA sequences in this sample encode the identical CDR3. The chain combines TRBV11-1 with TRBJ2-1; the D is unclear. Germline assignment: CDR1 SGHAT and CDR2 FQDESV (reference sequence). V was shortened by 1 base and J by 5 bases, with 3 bases between the two germline ends. The CDR3 is made up of 12 amino acids. The chain's CDR3 is CASSLVDNEQFF. Here the CDR3 DNA reads TGTGCCAGCAGCTTAGTTGACAATGAGCAGTTCTTC.

This clone qualifies as medium-sized. The CDR3 loop reads CASRGLASYNEQFF. The CDR3 DNA sequence: TGTGCCAGTAGAGGACTAGCGTCCTACAATGAGCAGTTCTTC. The chain joins TRBV19 to TRBJ2-1, with 9 bases matching TRBD2. This CDR3 has 14 amino acids. V shed 6 bases, J shed 1 base, and the junction held 1 base outside the gene matches. Germline loops: CDR1 LNHDA, CDR2 SQIVND (reference sequence).

The J gene is TRBJ2-1, the V gene TRBV11-2; D not certain. Trimming cost V 2 bases and J 5 bases, with 10 bases left between them. CDR3 size: 14 residues. Germline V gives CDR1 SGHAT, CDR2 FQNNGV. CDR3 bases: TGTGCCAGCAGCTTATTGGGTATTAACAATGAGCAGTTCTTC. This encodes CASSLLGINNEQFF.